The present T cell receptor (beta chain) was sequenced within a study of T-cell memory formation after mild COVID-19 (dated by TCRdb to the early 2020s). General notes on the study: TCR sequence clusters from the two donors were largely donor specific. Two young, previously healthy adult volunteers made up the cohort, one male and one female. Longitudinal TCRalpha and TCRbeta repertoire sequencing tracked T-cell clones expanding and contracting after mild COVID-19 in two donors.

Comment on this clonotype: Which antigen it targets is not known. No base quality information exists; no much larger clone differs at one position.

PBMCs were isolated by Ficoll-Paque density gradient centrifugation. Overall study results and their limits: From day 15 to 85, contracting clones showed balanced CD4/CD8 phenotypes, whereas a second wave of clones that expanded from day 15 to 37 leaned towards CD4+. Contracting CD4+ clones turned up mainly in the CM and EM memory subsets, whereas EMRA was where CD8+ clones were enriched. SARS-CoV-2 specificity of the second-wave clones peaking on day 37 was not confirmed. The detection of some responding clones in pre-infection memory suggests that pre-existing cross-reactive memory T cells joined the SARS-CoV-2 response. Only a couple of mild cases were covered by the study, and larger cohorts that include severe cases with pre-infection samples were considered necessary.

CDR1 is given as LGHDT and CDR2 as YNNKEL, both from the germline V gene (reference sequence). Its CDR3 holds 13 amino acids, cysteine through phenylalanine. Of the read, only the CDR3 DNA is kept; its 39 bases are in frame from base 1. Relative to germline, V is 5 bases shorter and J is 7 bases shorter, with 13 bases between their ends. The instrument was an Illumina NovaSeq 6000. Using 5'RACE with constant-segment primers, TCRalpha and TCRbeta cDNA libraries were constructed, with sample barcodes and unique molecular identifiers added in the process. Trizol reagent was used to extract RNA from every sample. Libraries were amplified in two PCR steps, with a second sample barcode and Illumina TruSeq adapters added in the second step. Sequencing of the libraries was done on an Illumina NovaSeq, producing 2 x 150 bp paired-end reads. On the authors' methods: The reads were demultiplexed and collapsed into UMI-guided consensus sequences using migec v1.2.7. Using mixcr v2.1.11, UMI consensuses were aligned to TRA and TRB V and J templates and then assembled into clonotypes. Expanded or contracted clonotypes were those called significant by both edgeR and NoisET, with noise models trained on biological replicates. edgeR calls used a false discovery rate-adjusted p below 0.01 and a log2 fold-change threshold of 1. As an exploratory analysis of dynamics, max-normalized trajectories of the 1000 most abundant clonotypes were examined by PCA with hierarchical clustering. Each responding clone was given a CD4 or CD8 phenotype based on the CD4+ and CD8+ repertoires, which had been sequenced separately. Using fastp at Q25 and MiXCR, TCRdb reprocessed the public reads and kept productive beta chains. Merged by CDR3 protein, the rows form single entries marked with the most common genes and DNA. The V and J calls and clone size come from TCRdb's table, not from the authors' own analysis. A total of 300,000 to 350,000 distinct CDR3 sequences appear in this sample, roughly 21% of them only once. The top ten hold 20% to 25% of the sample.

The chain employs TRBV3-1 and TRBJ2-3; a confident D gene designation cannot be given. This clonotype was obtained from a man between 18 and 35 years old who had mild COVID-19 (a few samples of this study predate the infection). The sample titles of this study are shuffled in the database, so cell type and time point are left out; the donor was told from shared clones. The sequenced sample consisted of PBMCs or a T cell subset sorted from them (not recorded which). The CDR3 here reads CASSSQSSNTQYF. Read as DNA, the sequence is TGTGCCAGCAGCTCCCAATCGAGTAATACGCAGTATTTT.